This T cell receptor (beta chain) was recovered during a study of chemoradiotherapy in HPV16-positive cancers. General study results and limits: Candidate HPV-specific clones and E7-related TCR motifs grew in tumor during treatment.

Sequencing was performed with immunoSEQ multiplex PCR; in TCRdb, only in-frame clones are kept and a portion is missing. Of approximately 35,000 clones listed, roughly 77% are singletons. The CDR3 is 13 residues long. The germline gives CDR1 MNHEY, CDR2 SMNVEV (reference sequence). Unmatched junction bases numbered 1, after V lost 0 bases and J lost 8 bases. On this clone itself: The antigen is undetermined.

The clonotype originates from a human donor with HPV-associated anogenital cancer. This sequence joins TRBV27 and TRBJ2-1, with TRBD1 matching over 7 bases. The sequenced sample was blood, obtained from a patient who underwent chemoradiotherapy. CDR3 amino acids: CASSLSGQYEQFF. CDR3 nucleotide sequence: TGTGCCAGCAGTTTATCGGGACAGTATGAGCAGTTCTTC.